A single T cell receptor (beta chain) is shown here with its context. What it binds is not known. The junction differs from germline at one of its ends, possibly a read error. Starting from roughly 540 ng of total RNA, TCR beta cDNA was produced with a primer in the constant region. Sequencing libraries for TCR beta derived from three nested multiplex PCR rounds that used slightly modified ARM-PCR. Primers for the first two PCR rounds were TRBV1-TRBV30 forward primers and a C-beta reverse primer (approximately 10 cycles per round). Using its own MiXCR run on the multiplex PCR reads, TCRdb lists one record per CDR3 protein. Counted here are hundreds of thousands of distinct CDR3 sequences, approximately 58% occurring once; the ten biggest clones make up approximately 17%. Germline loops: CDR1 SGHVS, CDR2 FQNEAQ. This CDR3 is built from 13 residues. The researchers obtained blood RNA from unsorted whole blood and also extracted germline DNA. In advance of surgery, about 4.4 milliliters of peripheral blood were collected.

The data were obtained in a study of tumor-infiltrating lymphocytes in primary liver carcinoma. Study in general: Each participant had primary liver carcinoma, and surgical resection was the treatment. Study conclusions and caveats: Tumor-adjacent and tumor-blood pairs shared a smaller degree of overlap than tumor region pairs.

This TCR derives from a woman between 25 and 40 years old with primary liver carcinoma and hepatitis B virus infection. Specimen: peripheral blood. This chain joins TRBV7-8 and TRBJ2-5; weak D call: TRBD1 (6 bases). The DNA for the CDR3 is TGTGCCAGCAACTTAAGCAGGGGAGAGACCCAGTACTTC. The encoded protein is CASNLSRGETQYF.